The present TCR beta chain was sequenced within a study of shared clonotypes between healthy human individuals. The method was immunoSEQ multiplex PCR; TCRdb's version includes in-frame clones alone and lacks a portion of them. In the table there are about 1.5 million clones, 95% to 99% of which are singletons. Trimming took 6 bases from V and 10 from J; bases not matched to a gene: 7. The CDR3 totals 13 residues. The germline V gene has CDR1 MNHNY and CDR2 SVGAGI (reference sequence). This clone was observed once. This clonotype originated in a man between 25 and 39 years old in good health. The chain has TRBV6-6 and TRBJ2-2; 8 bases align to TRBD1. Sequencing was done on a sample of naive CD4+ T cells sorted from blood. Indicated subset: CD45RA+ positively selected. CDR3 in amino acids: CASRRDRNQELFF. The CDR3 DNA reads TGTGCCAGCAGGAGGGACAGGAACCAGGAGCTGTTTTTT.